The rows below give T cell receptor beta chains drawn from one sample of a study of OX40 agonist ivuxolimab in advanced cancers. This table comes from immunoSEQ multiplex PCR, and its TCRdb copy is limited to in-frame clones, with some not included. Of about 80,000 clones in the sample, roughly 84% were seen once. This sample comprised CD4+ or CD8+ T cells sorted from blood, obtained in a trial of the OX40 agonist ivuxolimab. The source of these receptors is an adult with an advanced solid tumor such as melanoma, head and neck, liver or kidney cancer. The CDR3 runs from the conserved cysteine through the conserved F or W. Each record gives: D gene, V gene, clone size, J gene, CDR3 DNA, CDR3 protein. The D gene is left open where the match is weak. The size entry is marked missing in some rows and otherwise reads once, few, many or a size class.

NA,TRBV21-1,NA,TRBJ1-1,TGTGCCAGCAGCAAAGGTGTCAGACTCGGACCGAACACTGAAGCTTTCTTT,CASSKGVRLGPNTEAFF
NA,TRBV6-4,NA,TRBJ1-5,TGTGCCAGCAGTGCCGATACAGGGAGAGGACCCCAGCATTTT,CASSADTGRGPQHF
TRBD2,TRBV10-1,NA,TRBJ2-1,TGCGCCAGCAGCCCCACGCAGGAAGCGGGAAACTACAATGAGCAGTTCTTC,CASSPTQEAGNYNEQFF
NA,TRBV5-1,NA,TRBJ2-3,TGCGCCAGCAGACAGGGTCACACAGATACGCAGTATTTT,CASRQGHTDTQYF
NA,TRBV6-5,NA,TRBJ1-5,TGTGCCAGCAGTGGACGGGAGCCCCAGCATTTT,CASSGREPQHF
NA,TRBV9,NA,TRBJ2-1,TGTGCCAGCAGCGCGGGGACTTCCTACAATGAGCAGTTCTTC,CASSAGTSYNEQFF
NA,TRBV11-3,NA,TRBJ2-3,TGTGCCAGCAGCTTAGAGTCCAGCCAAGATACGCAGTATTTT,CASSLESSQDTQYF
TRBD1,TRBV10-1,NA,TRBJ1-2,TGCGCCAGCAGTGAGTCGAGGACAGGGCTTAAAGGCTACACCTTC,CASSESRTGLKGYTF
NA,TRBV21-1,NA,TRBJ1-2,TGTGCCAGCAGCAAGAACTATGGCTACACCTTC,CASSKNYGYTF
NA,TRBV19,NA,TRBJ1-5,TGTGCCAGTAGTATAGATGGGTATAGCAATCAGCCCCAGCATTTT,CASSIDGYSNQPQHF
NA,TRBV7-9,few,TRBJ1-2,TGTGCCAGCAGCTTAGTGGGAGGGGTCGGCTATGGCTACACCTTC,CASSLVGGVGYGYTF
TRBD2,TRBV5-1,few,TRBJ2-7,TGCGCCAGCAGACAAAATAGCGGGGAAAGCTCCTACGAGCAGTACTTC,CASRQNSGESSYEQYF
NA,TRBV5-8,NA,TRBJ1-5,TGTGCCAGCAGCCTACCCCCGGGCCAGCATTTT,CASSLPPGQHF
NA,TRBV6-1,once,TRBJ2-3,TGTGCCAGCAGTGAAAGGGGGGGTAGCTGGGATACGCAGTATTTT,CASSERGGSWDTQYF
NA,TRBV29-1,NA,TRBJ2-3,TGCAGCGTTGAGCTAGAATTTGGTGCAGATACGCAGTATTTT,CSVELEFGADTQYF
NA,TRBV21-1,NA,TRBJ2-4,TGTGCCAGCAGCAAAGTGCTCCCCTCGCGCGAGTCCATTCAGTACTTC,CASSKVLPSRESIQYF
NA,TRBV18,NA,TRBJ2-3,TGTGCCAGCTCACCACCGATGGGCACTAGCACAGATACGCAGTATTTT,CASSPPMGTSTDTQYF
TRBD1,TRBV9,NA,TRBJ1-2,TGTGCCAGCAGCGTAGCCACAGGGGGTAGGGGCTACACCTTC,CASSVATGGRGYTF
NA,TRBV27,NA,TRBJ2-7,TGTGCCAGCAGTCAACAGGGGACTTTCTACGAGCAGTACTTC,CASSQQGTFYEQYF
NA,TRBV7-2,NA,TRBJ2-3,TGTGCCAGCAGCTTACAGGGGACAACATACACAGATACGCAGTATTTT,CASSLQGTTYTDTQYF
NA,TRBV7-9,NA,TRBJ1-2,TGTGCCAGCAGCTTAGTTGGTAGCTATGGCTACACCTTC,CASSLVGSYGYTF
NA,TRBV19,NA,TRBJ2-5,TGTGCCAGTAGCCAACAAGAGACCCAGTACTTC,CASSQQETQYF
TRBD1,TRBV5-4,NA,TRBJ2-7,TGTGCCAGCAGCTTGAAGGGACAGGTTATTCACGAGCAGTACTTC,CASSLKGQVIHEQYF
TRBD1,TRBV29-1,once,TRBJ2-3,TGCAGCATTGAGGGACAGAGGCTACGCGATACGCAGTATTTT,CSIEGQRLRDTQYF
NA,TRBV4-1,NA,TRBJ1-2,TGCGCCAGCAGCCAGGACAGCTCGAACTATGGCTACACCTTC,CASSQDSSNYGYTF
TRBD2,TRBV5-1,NA,TRBJ2-5,TGCGCCAGCAGACCGGGACTAGCTAAAGAGACCCAGTACTTC,CASRPGLAKETQYF
NA,TRBV6-5,NA,TRBJ1-1,TGTGCCAGCAGTTTGGGCACTGAAGCTTTCTTT,CASSLGTEAFF
TRBD2,TRBV6-5,NA,TRBJ2-7,TGTGCCAGCAGTTACTCGATCAGCGGGACCTACGAGCAGTACTTC,CASSYSISGTYEQYF
TRBD1,TRBV28,NA,TRBJ2-7,TGTGCCAGCAGTCCCGGACAGGGCAACGAGCAGTACTTC,CASSPGQGNEQYF
TRBD1,TRBV7-9,NA,TRBJ1-4,TGTGCCAGCAGCCCAGGACAGGGTGGTGAAAAACTGTTTTTT,CASSPGQGGEKLFF
NA,TRBV6-5,NA,TRBJ1-5,TGTGCCAGCAGTTACTCGGCGGCAGCCAGCAATCAGCCCCAGCATTTT,CASSYSAAASNQPQHF
TRBD2,TRBV7-3,NA,TRBJ2-1,TGTGCCAGCAGCTCCGGACTAGCGGGAGACAATGAGCAGTTCTTC,CASSSGLAGDNEQFF